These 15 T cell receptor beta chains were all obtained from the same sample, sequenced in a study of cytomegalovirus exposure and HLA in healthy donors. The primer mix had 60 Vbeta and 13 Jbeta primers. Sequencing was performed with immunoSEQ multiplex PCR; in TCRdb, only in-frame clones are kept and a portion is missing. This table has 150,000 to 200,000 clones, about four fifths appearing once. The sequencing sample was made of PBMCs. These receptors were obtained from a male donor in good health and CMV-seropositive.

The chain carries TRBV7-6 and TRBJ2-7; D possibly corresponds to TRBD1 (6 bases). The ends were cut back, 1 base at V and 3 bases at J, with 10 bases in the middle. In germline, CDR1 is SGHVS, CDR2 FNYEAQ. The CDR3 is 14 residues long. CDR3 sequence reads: CASSLGGRGYEQYF. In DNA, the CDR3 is TGTGCCAGCAGCTTAGGCGGCAGGGGCTACGAGCAGTACTTC.

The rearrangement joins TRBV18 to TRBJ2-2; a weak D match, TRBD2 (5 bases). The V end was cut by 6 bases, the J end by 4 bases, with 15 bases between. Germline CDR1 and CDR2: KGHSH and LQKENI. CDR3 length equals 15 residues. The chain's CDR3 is CASSREGKGTGELFF. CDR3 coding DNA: TGTGCCAGCTCCCGGGAAGGGAAAGGCACCGGGGAGCTGTTTTTT.

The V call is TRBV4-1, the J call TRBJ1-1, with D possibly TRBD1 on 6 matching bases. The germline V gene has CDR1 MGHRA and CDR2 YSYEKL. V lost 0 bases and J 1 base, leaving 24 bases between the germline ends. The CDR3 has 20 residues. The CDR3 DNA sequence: TGCGCCAGCAGCCAAGAACCGGGGGGGGGTGGGGGCCCGACGAACACTGAAGCTTTCTTT. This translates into CASSQEPGGGGGPTNTEAFF.

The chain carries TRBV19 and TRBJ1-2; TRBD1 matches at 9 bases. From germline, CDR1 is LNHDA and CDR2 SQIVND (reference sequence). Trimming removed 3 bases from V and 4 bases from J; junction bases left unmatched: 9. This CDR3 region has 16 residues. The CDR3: CASSILQGASIYGYTF. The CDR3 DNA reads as TGTGCCAGTAGTATCTTACAGGGGGCTTCGATCTATGGCTACACCTTC.

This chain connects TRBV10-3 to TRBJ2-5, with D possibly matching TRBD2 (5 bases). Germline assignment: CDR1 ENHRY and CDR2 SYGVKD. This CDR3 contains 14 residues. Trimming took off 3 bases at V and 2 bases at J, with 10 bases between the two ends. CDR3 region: CAISDGLAQETQYF. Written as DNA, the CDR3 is TGTGCCATCAGTGACGGACTCGCACAAGAGACCCAGTACTTC.

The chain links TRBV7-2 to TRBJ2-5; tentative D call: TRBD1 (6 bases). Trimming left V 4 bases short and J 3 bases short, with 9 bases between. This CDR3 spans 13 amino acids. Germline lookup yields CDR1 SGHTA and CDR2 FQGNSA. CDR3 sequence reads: CASSWTVKETQYF. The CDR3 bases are TGTGCCAGCAGCTGGACAGTTAAAGAGACCCAGTACTTC.

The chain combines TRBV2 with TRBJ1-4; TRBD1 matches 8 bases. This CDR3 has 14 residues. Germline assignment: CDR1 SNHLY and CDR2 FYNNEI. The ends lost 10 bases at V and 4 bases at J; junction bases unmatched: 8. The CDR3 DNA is TGTGCCACAAAAGACAGGGGTCATAATGAAAAACTGTTTTTT. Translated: CATKDRGHNEKLFF.

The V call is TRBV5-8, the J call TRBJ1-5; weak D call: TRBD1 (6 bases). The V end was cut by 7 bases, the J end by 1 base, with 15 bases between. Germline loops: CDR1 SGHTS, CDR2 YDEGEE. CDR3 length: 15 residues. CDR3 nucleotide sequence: TGTGCCAGCGGAGGGGGGACTAACAGCAATCAGCCCCAGCATTTT. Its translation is CASGGGTNSNQPQHF.

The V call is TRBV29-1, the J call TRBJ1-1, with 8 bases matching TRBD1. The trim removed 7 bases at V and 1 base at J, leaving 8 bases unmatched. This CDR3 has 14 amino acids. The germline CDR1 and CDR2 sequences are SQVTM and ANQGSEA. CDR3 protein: CSAYNQGANTEAFF. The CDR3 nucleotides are TGCAGCGCTTACAATCAGGGGGCGAACACTGAAGCTTTCTTT. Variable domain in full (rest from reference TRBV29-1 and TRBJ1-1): SAVISQKPSRDICQRGTSLTIQCQVDSQVTMMFWYRQQPGQSLTLIATANQGSEATYESGFVIDKFPISRPNLTFSTLTVSNMSPEDSSIYLCSAYNQGANTEAFFGQGTRLTVV.

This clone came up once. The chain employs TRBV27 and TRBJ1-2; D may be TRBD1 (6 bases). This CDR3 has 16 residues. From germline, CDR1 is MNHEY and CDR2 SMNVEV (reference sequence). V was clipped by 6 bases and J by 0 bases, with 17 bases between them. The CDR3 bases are TGTGCCAGCAGGCCAAACTCAGGGGTTCCTAACTATGGCTACACCTTC. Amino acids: CASRPNSGVPNYGYTF.

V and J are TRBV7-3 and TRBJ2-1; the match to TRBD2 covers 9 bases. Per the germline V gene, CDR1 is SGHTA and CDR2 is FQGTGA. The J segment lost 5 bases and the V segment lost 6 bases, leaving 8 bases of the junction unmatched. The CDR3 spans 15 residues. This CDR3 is CASSYSGGSHNEQFF. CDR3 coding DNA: TGTGCCAGCAGTTATAGCGGGGGATCCCACAATGAGCAGTTCTTC.

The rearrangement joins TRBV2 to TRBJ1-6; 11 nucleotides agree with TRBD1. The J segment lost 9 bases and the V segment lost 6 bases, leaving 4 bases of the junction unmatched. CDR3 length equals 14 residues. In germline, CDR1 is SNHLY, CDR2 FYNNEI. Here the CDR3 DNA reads TGTGCCAGCAGCCCGGGACAGGGGGGTTCACCCCTCCACTTT. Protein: CASSPGQGGSPLHF.

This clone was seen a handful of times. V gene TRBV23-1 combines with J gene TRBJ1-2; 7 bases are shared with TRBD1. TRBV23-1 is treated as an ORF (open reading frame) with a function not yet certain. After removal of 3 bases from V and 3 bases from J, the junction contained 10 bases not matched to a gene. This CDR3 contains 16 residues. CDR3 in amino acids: CASSHVFGQVYYGYTF. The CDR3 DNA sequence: TGCGCCAGCAGTCACGTATTCGGACAGGTCTACTATGGCTACACCTTC.

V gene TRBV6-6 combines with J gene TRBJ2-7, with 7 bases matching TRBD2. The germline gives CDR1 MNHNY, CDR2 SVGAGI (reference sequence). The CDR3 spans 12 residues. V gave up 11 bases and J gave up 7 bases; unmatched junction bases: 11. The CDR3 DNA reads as TGTGCCGGGGGGGACTCCCAGAGGGAGCAGTACTTC. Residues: CAGGDSQREQYF.

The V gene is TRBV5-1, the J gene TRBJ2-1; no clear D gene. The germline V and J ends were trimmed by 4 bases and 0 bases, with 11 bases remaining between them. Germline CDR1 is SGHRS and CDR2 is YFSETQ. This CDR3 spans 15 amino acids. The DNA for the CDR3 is TGCGCCAGCAGCCAAAACAGAAACTCCTACAATGAGCAGTTCTTC. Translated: CASSQNRNSYNEQFF.